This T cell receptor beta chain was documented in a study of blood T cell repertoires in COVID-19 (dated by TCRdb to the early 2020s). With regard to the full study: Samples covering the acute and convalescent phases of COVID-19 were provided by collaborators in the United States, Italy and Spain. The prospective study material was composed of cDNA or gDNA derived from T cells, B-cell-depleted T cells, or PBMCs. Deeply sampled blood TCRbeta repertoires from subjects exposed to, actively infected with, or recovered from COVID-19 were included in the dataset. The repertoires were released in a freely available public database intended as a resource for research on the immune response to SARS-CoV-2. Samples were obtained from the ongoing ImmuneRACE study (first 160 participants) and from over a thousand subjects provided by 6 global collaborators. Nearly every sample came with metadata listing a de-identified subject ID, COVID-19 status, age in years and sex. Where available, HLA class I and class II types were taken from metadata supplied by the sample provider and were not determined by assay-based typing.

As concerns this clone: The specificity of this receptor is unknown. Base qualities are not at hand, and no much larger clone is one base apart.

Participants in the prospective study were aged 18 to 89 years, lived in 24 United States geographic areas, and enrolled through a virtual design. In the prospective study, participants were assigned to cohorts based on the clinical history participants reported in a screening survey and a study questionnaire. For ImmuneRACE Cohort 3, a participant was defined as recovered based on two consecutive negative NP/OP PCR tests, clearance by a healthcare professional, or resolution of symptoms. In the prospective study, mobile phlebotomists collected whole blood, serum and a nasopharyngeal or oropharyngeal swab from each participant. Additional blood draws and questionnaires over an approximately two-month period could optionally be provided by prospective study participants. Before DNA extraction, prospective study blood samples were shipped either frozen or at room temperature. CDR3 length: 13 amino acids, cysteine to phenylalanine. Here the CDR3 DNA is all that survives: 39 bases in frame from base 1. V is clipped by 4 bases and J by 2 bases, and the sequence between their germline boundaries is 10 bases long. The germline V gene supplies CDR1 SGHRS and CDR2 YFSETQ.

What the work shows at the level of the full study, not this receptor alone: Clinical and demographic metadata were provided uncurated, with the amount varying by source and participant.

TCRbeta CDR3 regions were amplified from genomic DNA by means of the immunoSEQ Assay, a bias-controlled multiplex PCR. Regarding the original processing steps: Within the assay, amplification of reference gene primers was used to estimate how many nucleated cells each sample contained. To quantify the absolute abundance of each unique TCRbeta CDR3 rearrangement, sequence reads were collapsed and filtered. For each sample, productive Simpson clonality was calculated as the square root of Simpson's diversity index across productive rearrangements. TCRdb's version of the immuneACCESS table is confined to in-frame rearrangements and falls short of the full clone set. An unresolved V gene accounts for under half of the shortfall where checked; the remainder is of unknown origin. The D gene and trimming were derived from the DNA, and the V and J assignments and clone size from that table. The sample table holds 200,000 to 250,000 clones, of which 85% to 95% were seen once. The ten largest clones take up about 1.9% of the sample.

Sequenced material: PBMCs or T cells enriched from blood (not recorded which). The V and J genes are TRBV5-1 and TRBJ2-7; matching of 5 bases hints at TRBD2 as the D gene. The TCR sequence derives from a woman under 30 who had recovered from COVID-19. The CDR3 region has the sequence CASSLSGAYEQYF. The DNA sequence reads TGCGCCAGCAGCCTCTCCGGGGCCTACGAGCAGTACTTC.